This T cell receptor (beta chain) stems from a study of regulatory T cells in long-lasting Graves disease. The length of the CDR3 is 15 residues. In germline, CDR1 is LNHDA, CDR2 SQIVND (reference sequence). The junction had 11 bases not matched to a gene; V was cut back by 8 bases and J by 6 bases. Time point: newly diagnosed GD, antithyroid drugs for less than 3 months. Isolated PBMC RNA provided the starting material for the TCR library. With iRepertoire HTBI primers and Arm-PCR of CDR3 regions, TCR beta libraries were built. TCRdb recomputed calls from the multiplex PCR reads with MiXCR, one row per CDR3 protein. Found here are almost 450,000 distinct CDR3 sequences, over 15% of them singletons; the top ten hold roughly a tenth. These data were also reused for a study on T cells in Graves' hyperthyroidism and ophthalmopathy.

The sequences come from peripheral blood mononuclear cells (PBMCs), collected at new diagnosis, from a patient treated with antithyroid drugs. The TCR sequence derives from a woman under 40 with Graves disease. The chain recombines TRBV19 with TRBJ1-5; 9 positions agree with TRBD1. This CDR3 reads CASYRTGGAGQPQHF. CDR3 sequence (DNA): TGTGCCAGTTATCGAACAGGGGGCGCGGGTCAGCCCCAGCATTTT.